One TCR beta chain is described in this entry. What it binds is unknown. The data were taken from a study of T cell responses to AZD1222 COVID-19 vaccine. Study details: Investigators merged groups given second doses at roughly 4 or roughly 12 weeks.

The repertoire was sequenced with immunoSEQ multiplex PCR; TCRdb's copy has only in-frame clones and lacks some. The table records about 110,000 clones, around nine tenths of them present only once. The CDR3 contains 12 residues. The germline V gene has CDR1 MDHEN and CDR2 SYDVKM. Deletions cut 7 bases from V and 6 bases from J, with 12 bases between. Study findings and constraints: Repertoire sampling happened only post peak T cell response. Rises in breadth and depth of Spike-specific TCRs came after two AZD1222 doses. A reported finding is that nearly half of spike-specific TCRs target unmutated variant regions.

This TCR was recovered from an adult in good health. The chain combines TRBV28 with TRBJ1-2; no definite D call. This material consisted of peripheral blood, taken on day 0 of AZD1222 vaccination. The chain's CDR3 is CASTPRRDGYTF. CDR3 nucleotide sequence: TGTGCCAGCACCCCCCGGAGGGATGGCTACACCTTC.